This T cell receptor beta chain was recovered during a study of T cell responses to AZD1222 COVID-19 vaccine. Profiling relied on immunoSEQ multiplex PCR, and the TCRdb table lists in-frame clones only, not all of them. The data show over 100,000 clones, 75% to 85% seen once. Regarding the study as a whole: The study sampled repertoires only after the peak T cell response.

There are 15 residues in the CDR3. Unmatched junction bases numbered 7, after V lost 4 bases and J lost 5 bases. The germline V gene encodes CDR1 SGHTA and CDR2 FQGTGA. This clone has only a few counts. Its specificity is unknown. The sequenced sample was peripheral blood, obtained 28 days after the second dose of the MenACWY control vaccine. This chain joins TRBV7-3 and TRBJ2-3, with 9 bases fitting TRBD2. The TCR originated in an adult who received the MenACWY meningococcal vaccine as a control. This CDR3 is CASSSSSGMGDTQYF. For the CDR3, the DNA is TGTGCCAGCAGCTCCTCTAGCGGGATGGGAGATACGCAGTATTTT. Filled out from reference TRBV7-3 and TRBJ2-3, the complete variable domain reads GAGVSQTPSNKVTEKGKYVELRCDPISGHTALYWYRQSLGQGPEFLIYFQGTGAADDSGLPNDRFFAVRPEGSVSTLKIQRTERGDSAVYLCASSSSSGMGDTQYFGPGTRLTVL.